This is a list of T cell receptor beta chains from one sample in a study of T-cell memory formation after mild COVID-19. One entry per CDR3 protein, called by TCRdb with MiXCR from the 5' RACE reads. The repertoire consists of over 300,000 distinct CDR3 sequences, with 20% to 25% occurring once and the leading ten covering 20% to 25%. What was sequenced was PBMCs or a T cell subset sorted from them (not recorded which). The receptors were gathered from a man aged 18-30 years who had mild COVID-19 (a few samples of this study predate the infection). Cell type and time point are not known. The CDR3 runs from the conserved cysteine through the conserved F or W. Each record gives: clone size, V gene, J gene, D gene, CDR3 DNA, CDR3 protein. The D gene is left open where the match is weak. Clone size appears in some rows only: once, few, many, or a class for an expanded clone.

size: .; V: TRBV12-3/TRBV12-4; J: TRBJ2-6; D: .; DNA: TGTGCCAGCAGTCAGTTCTCTGGGGCCAACGTCCTGACTTTC; CDR3: CASSQFSGANVLTF
size: .; V: TRBV7-9; J: TRBJ2-1; D: .; DNA: TGTGCCAGCAGGCTAGAGCACAACAATGAGCAGTTCTTC; CDR3: CASRLEHNNEQFF
size: .; V: TRBV7-2; J: TRBJ1-2; D: .; DNA: TGTGCCAGCAGCCTCCGGGTGGGACCGAACTATGGCTACACCTTC; CDR3: CASSLRVGPNYGYTF
size: .; V: TRBV6-2/TRBV6-3; J: TRBJ2-7; D: .; DNA: TGTGCCAGCGGGACACCCTCGTACTACGAGCAGTACTTC; CDR3: CASGTPSYYEQYF
size: few; V: TRBV7-9; J: TRBJ2-7; D: .; DNA: TGTGCCAGCAGCCCGCAGGACGAAAGCTCCTACGAGCAGTACTTC; CDR3: CASSPQDESSYEQYF
size: .; V: TRBV18; J: TRBJ2-2; D: .; DNA: TGTGCCAGCTCACCTATTGAGGGGAGGAACACCGGGGAGCTGTTTTTT; CDR3: CASSPIEGRNTGELFF
size: .; V: TRBV9; J: TRBJ2-7; D: .; DNA: TGTGCCAGCAGCACCGATGGGTTATCCTACGAGCAGTACTTC; CDR3: CASSTDGLSYEQYF
size: many; V: TRBV7-9; J: TRBJ1-1; D: TRBD1; DNA: TGTGCCAGCAGACTCAATCACGGGACAGAATTAGCTTTCTTT; CDR3: CASRLNHGTELAFF
size: .; V: TRBV12-3/TRBV12-4; J: TRBJ2-3; D: .; DNA: TGTGCCAGCTACCAGAGACAGGCAAGCACAGATACGCAGTATTTT; CDR3: CASYQRQASTDTQYF
size: .; V: TRBV5-1; J: TRBJ2-1; D: TRBD1; DNA: TGCGCCAGCAGCTTGGAGGGACAGGGTAGCTACAATGAGCAGTTCTTC; CDR3: CASSLEGQGSYNEQFF
size: .; V: TRBV14; J: TRBJ2-3; D: .; DNA: TGTGCCAGCAGCCCTGGGTTTGGGGTTACGCAGTATTTT; CDR3: CASSPGFGVTQYF
size: .; V: TRBV19; J: TRBJ2-5; D: TRBD1; DNA: TGTGCCAGTAGTATCGGACAGGGGCTAGAGACCCAGTACTTC; CDR3: CASSIGQGLETQYF
size: few; V: TRBV7-9; J: TRBJ1-4; D: .; DNA: TGTGCCAGCAGACAGGGCGCTAATGAAAAACTGTTTTTT; CDR3: CASRQGANEKLFF
size: .; V: TRBV11-2; J: TRBJ1-5; D: .; DNA: TGTGCCAGCAGCCGAGGGGCAGAGAGCAATCAGCCCCAGCATTTT; CDR3: CASSRGAESNQPQHF
size: .; V: TRBV5-1; J: TRBJ1-4; D: .; DNA: TGCGCCAGCAGCTTGGGAAGGGGTAATGAGAAACTGTTTTTT; CDR3: CASSLGRGNEKLFF
size: .; V: TRBV6-5; J: TRBJ2-7; D: .; DNA: TGTGCCAGCATGGGCCCTTTCGGGGAGCAGTACTTC; CDR3: CASMGPFGEQYF
size: few; V: TRBV10-1; J: TRBJ2-6; D: TRBD1; DNA: TGCGCCAGCAGCCACGACAGGGCACAAAGGGCTGGGGCCAACGTCCTGACTTTC; CDR3: CASSHDRAQRAGANVLTF
size: .; V: TRBV5-1; J: TRBJ2-3; D: .; DNA: TGCGCCAGCAGCTTCGGAGTGGTAGGGTACACAGATACGCAGTATTTT; CDR3: CASSFGVVGYTDTQYF
size: .; V: TRBV18; J: TRBJ1-5; D: TRBD1; DNA: TGTGCCAGCTCACCAGGACAGGGGGACACTCAGCCCCAGCATTTT; CDR3: CASSPGQGDTQPQHF
size: few; V: TRBV5-5; J: TRBJ2-6; D: .; DNA: TGTGCCAGCAGGCTGTATTTTGGGGCCAACGTCCTGACTTTC; CDR3: CASRLYFGANVLTF
size: few; V: TRBV7-2; J: TRBJ2-5; D: .; DNA: TGTGCCAGCAGCTTAGGCTTCGGCGGCCGGGAGACCCAGTACTTC; CDR3: CASSLGFGGRETQYF
size: few; V: TRBV10-3; J: TRBJ2-2; D: .; DNA: TGTGCCATCAGTGTAAACAGGGAACCCGGGGAGCTGTTTTTT; CDR3: CAISVNREPGELFF
size: few; V: TRBV20-1; J: TRBJ2-1; D: .; DNA: TGCAGTGCATCCCCCCGGGGGGCGTACAATGAGCAGTTCTTC; CDR3: CSASPRGAYNEQFF
size: .; V: TRBV18; J: TRBJ2-2; D: .; DNA: TGTGCCAGCTCACCACAGGGGGTTGTCCAAACCGGGGAGCTGTTTTTT; CDR3: CASSPQGVVQTGELFF
size: few; V: TRBV5-6; J: TRBJ2-7; D: TRBD1; DNA: TGTGCCAGCAGTTGGGACAGTCCCTACGAGCAGTACTTC; CDR3: CASSWDSPYEQYF
size: .; V: TRBV9; J: TRBJ2-1; D: TRBD1; DNA: TGTGCCAGCAGCGTGGGGGACAGGGTGAATGAGCAGTTCTTC; CDR3: CASSVGDRVNEQFF
size: few; V: TRBV5-1; J: TRBJ2-7; D: TRBD2; DNA: TGCGCCAGCAGCGCGACTAGCGGGGGGGCCAGGGAGCAGTACTTC; CDR3: CASSATSGGAREQYF
size: many; V: TRBV4-3; J: TRBJ1-4; D: TRBD1; DNA: TGCGCCAGCAGCCAAGGACAGGGGAATGAAAAACTGTTTTTT; CDR3: CASSQGQGNEKLFF